A single sample is the source of the 20 T cell receptor beta chains below, sequenced in a study of metastatic and nonmetastatic thyroid tumors (dated by TCRdb to 2020 to 2022). The library was produced with PCR. This sample was sequenced with an Illumina HiSeq 4000. The public reads were quality trimmed at Q25 with fastp and then assembled into clones with MiXCR by TCRdb, keeping productive beta chains. This sample holds about 32,000 clones; under 40% were observed only once. The top ten clones comprise roughly 15% of the sample. Before undergoing thyroid surgery, none of the patients had been given any kind of treatment. Material: tumor tissue. The receptors were sampled from a female donor with papillary thyroid cancer or a benign thyroid nodule (not recorded which). Some clones in this sample may be carry-over from other donors' samples.

The rearrangement joins TRBV10-3 to TRBJ1-2, with D tentatively TRBD1 (6 bases). CDR3 length: 14 residues. Trimming left V 7 bases short and J 4 bases short, with 16 bases between. Germline V gene lookup returns CDR1 ENHRY and CDR2 SYGVKD. Here the CDR3 DNA reads TGTGCCATCAAACCGGGACAAGATCTCTATGGCTACACCTTC. It is translated as CAIKPGQDLYGYTF.

The chain's CDR3 is CASSLGGTSGTRSSYEQYF. The CDR3 nucleotides are TGTGCCAGCAGCTTAGGAGGGACTAGCGGGACTAGAAGCTCCTACGAGCAGTACTTC. The rearrangement joins TRBV11-2 to TRBJ2-7; TRBD2 matches at 13 bases. The CDR3 runs to 19 residues. The V segment lost 1 base and the J segment 0 bases; nucleotides outside the gene matches: 9. Germline V CDR1 and CDR2: SGHAT, FQNNGV. Supplemented by reference TRBV11-2 and TRBJ2-7, the full variable domain reads EAGVAQSPRYKIIEKRQSVAFWCNPISGHATLYWYQQILGQGPKLLIQFQNNGVVDDSQLPKDRFSAERLKGVDSTLKIQPAKLEDSAVYLCASSLGGTSGTRSSYEQYFGPGTRLTVT.

This clone has more than one count but fewer than ten. J is TRBJ1-1 and V is TRBV20-1, with 10 nucleotides matching TRBD1. CDR1 and CDR2 from the germline V gene are DFQATT and SNEGSKA (reference sequence). This CDR3 region has 14 residues. J was trimmed by 5 bases and V by 6 bases; bases with no gene match: 9. This CDR3 is CSALTGGAGTEAFF. The CDR3 DNA reads TGCAGTGCCCTGACAGGGGGCGCAGGGACTGAAGCTTTCTTT.

This rearrangement joins TRBV30 to TRBJ2-6; D gene uncertain. This CDR3 is 14 amino acids long. The germline V and J ends were trimmed by 0 bases and 9 bases, with 12 bases remaining between them. Germline CDR1 is GTSNPN and CDR2 is SVGIG (reference sequence). The CDR3 DNA sequence: TGTGCCTGGAGTGTACCTTCCAGCCTCAACGTCCTGACTTTC. It encodes CAWSVPSSLNVLTF.

This clone was detected a few times. The chain joins TRBV19 to TRBJ2-7, with a tentative D call TRBD2 (6 bases). CDR3 length equals 15 residues. Germline-derived CDR1 and CDR2 are LNHDA and SQIVND (reference sequence). Trimming shortened V by 3 bases and J by 2 bases, and 14 bases separated the two germline ends. CDR3 DNA sequence: TGTGCCAGTAGTATGGGGGGACCGTCACCCTACGAGCAGTACTTC. Protein product: CASSMGGPSPYEQYF.

This CDR3 reads CASSLGVASANYGYTF. CDR3 nucleotides: TGTGCCAGCAGTTTAGGGGTTGCATCAGCTAACTATGGCTACACCTTC. The chain is built from TRBV12-3 or TRBV12-4 and TRBJ1-2, with D hard to call. Trimming removed 1 base from V and 0 bases from J, with 12 bases in between. The CDR3 is made up of 16 amino acids.

V usage is TRBV6-1 and J usage is TRBJ2-7; 8 bases are shared with TRBD2. This CDR3 contains 15 residues. V lost 5 bases, J lost 2 bases, and 8 bases stayed unmatched. Germline-derived CDR1 and CDR2 are MNHNS and SASEGT. CDR3 in amino acids: CASSRSSGAPYEQYF. Written as DNA, the CDR3 is TGTGCCAGCAGTAGGAGTAGCGGGGCACCCTACGAGCAGTACTTC.

Only a few counts were recorded for this clone. This chain links TRBV12-5 with TRBJ2-7; 9 positions match TRBD1. The CDR3 has 14 residues. Germline V gives CDR1 LGHNT, CDR2 FRNRAP. J was trimmed by 6 bases and V by 5 bases; bases with no gene match: 8. CDR3 nucleotide sequence: TGTGCTAGTGGTATACCGGGACAGGGCGCCGAGCAGTACTTC. It translates to CASGIPGQGAEQYF.

This clone has a handful of counts. V usage is TRBV27 and J usage is TRBJ2-1; D may be TRBD1 (6 bases). V was pared by 4 bases and J by 3 bases, with 25 bases between. The CDR3 extends over 19 amino acids. Germline assignment: CDR1 MNHEY and CDR2 SMNVEV (reference sequence). CDR3 coding DNA: TGTGCCAGCAGTTCCCGACAGGATTCGTACCGGAAAGTCTACAATGAGCAGTTCTTC. This translates into CASSSRQDSYRKVYNEQFF.

Concerning this clone: The junction departs from the called germline gene at one end, perhaps through a read error. Here the CDR3 reads CAWVLAGGRPLF. CDR3 nucleotides: TGTGCCTGGGTTCTAGCGGGAGGCCGCCCGCTCTTC. The chain employs TRBV30 and TRBJ2-1; 11 nucleotides line up with TRBD2. The CDR3 is made up of 12 amino acids. CDR1 is GTSNPN and CDR2 is SVGIG in the germline V gene (reference sequence).

V is TRBV27 and J is TRBJ2-1, with 9 bases that match TRBD2. V lost 10 bases, J lost 7 bases, and 11 bases stayed unmatched. Per the germline V gene, CDR1 is MNHEY and CDR2 is SMNVEV (reference sequence). This CDR3 has 14 amino acids. The CDR3 region is CATSRAGGRNEQFF. The CDR3 DNA sequence: TGTGCCACCTCTAGAGCGGGAGGTCGGAATGAGCAGTTCTTC.

This clone has at least ten counts. Different DNA sequences within this sample yield the same CDR3. The chain has TRBV20-1 and TRBJ2-7; TRBD2 agrees at 9 bases. V lost 0 bases, J lost 0 bases, and 3 bases stayed unmatched. The CDR3 runs to 15 residues. Germline CDR1 reads DFQATT; CDR2 reads SNEGSKA (reference sequence). CDR3 DNA sequence: TGCAGTGCTAGAGAGGGTAGCGGGAGCTCCTACGAGCAGTACTTC. It is translated as CSAREGSGSSYEQYF.

This clone was seen a few times. This could be a read error, since a much larger clone is one nucleotide away. The J gene is TRBJ2-5, the V gene TRBV28, with D uncertain. The V gene's germline CDR1 is MDHEN and CDR2 SYDVKM. CDR3 length equals 12 residues. CDR3 in DNA: TGTGCCAGCGGTATGGGCCAAGATACCCAGTACTTC. Its translation: CASGMGQDTQYF.

This clone showed up just once. The gene calls are TRBV7-9 and TRBJ1-1; a possible D gene is TRBD1 (5 bases). The CDR3 contains 11 residues. Per the germline V gene, CDR1 is SEHNR and CDR2 is FQNEAQ (reference sequence). V dropped 10 bases and J dropped 1 base, with 7 bases sitting between them. The CDR3 is CAIRENTEAFF. The DNA for the CDR3 is TGTGCCATCAGGGAGAACACTGAAGCTTTCTTT.

V usage is TRBV18 and J usage is TRBJ1-5, with D possibly matching TRBD1 (5 bases). The length of the CDR3 is 14 residues. Germline assignment: CDR1 KGHSH and CDR2 LQKENI. Trimming shortened V by 5 bases and J by 6 bases, and 14 bases separated the two germline ends. CDR3 region: CASSSIQGGQPQHF. The CDR3 bases are TGTGCCAGCTCATCAATCCAGGGTGGTCAGCCCCAGCATTTT.

There are a few counts of this clone. The chain has TRBV6-1 and TRBJ2-2, with 8 bases that match TRBD2. Germline V gene lookup returns CDR1 MNHNS and CDR2 SASEGT. Unmatched junction bases numbered 9, after V lost 8 bases and J lost 7 bases. The CDR3 is 14 residues long. The CDR3 region has the DNA TGTGCCAGCCGGCCAGCGGGAGAGCACGGGGAGCTGTTTTTT. It codes for CASRPAGEHGELFF.

This clone was found a few times. This chain connects TRBV6-5 to TRBJ2-3; 7 nucleotides line up with TRBD2. Germline V gene data show CDR1 as MNHEY and CDR2 as SVGAGI. The CDR3 spans 15 residues. Trimming removed 4 bases from V and 5 bases from J; junction bases left unmatched: 9. CDR3 sequence (DNA): TGTGCCAGCAGTTCAGCGGGGAAAGTAGGAGATACGCAGTATTTT. Translating it yields CASSSAGKVGDTQYF.

CDR3 coding DNA: TGTGCCATCACAAGTAGCGGGAGGACAGATACGCAGTATTTT. Translation gives CAITSSGRTDTQYF. This chain uses TRBV10-3 with TRBJ2-3; the match to TRBD2 covers 10 bases. Per germline, CDR1 ENHRY and CDR2 SYGVKD. The CDR3 consists of 14 residues. J gave up 3 bases and V 7 bases, and 4 bases lay outside the gene matches.

The chain is built from TRBV5-1 and TRBJ2-7; D is undetermined. Germline values: CDR1 SGHRS, CDR2 YFSETQ. Trimming left V 1 base short and J 2 bases short, with 16 bases between. The CDR3 is 16 amino acids. The CDR3 DNA reads as TGCGCCAGCAGCTTGTCCCAAAGCGCCGGCGCCTACGAGCAGTACTTC. It translates to CASSLSQSAGAYEQYF.

The chain joins TRBV28 to TRBJ1-2; D is ambiguous. The CDR3 length is 13 residues. V lost 2 bases and J lost 2, with 6 bases in between. The germline V gene encodes CDR1 MDHEN and CDR2 SYDVKM. The CDR3 DNA reads TGTGCCAGCAGTTTAGGCCAGAACTATGGCTACACCTTC. Protein sequence: CASSLGQNYGYTF.